Following are 2 T cell receptor beta chains from one sample sequenced in a study of Graves' ophthalmopathy and Graves' hyperthyroidism. Amplification from RNA transcripts yielded the TCR beta CDR3 regions. First-round RT-PCR with HTBI primers preceded a second-round multiplex PCR. TCRdb redid the calling of the multiplex PCR reads with MiXCR, one entry per CDR3 protein. The data show roughly 13,000 distinct CDR3 sequences, with 50% seen just once and around 50% held by the top ten. Sequencing was performed on peripheral blood. The receptors originated from a woman in her 30s with Graves' ophthalmopathy.

Only a few counts were recorded for this clonotype. This chain links TRBV11-2 with TRBJ1-6; D uncertain. The V end lost 5 bases, the J end lost 0 bases, and 8 bases lay between the germline ends. CDR3 length equals 15 residues. Per the germline V gene, CDR1 is SGHAT and CDR2 is FQNNGV. The CDR3 nucleotides are TGTGCCAGCAGCCATGACCCCTCCTATAATTCACCCCTCCACTTT. Its translation is CASSHDPSYNSPLHF.

Turning to this clonotype: The CDR3 end shows no conserved phenylalanine or tryptophan, and so a read error is likely. V gene TRBV7-6 combines with J gene TRBJ2-3; TRBD2 agrees at 12 bases. Germline trimming cut 2 bases from V and 5 bases from J; bases unmatched to any gene: 8. Per the germline V gene, CDR1 is SGHVS and CDR2 is FNYEAQ. The CDR3 is made up of 17 amino acids. CDR3 in amino acids: CASSLRTSGEGGDTQYC. The CDR3 bases are TGTGCCAGCAGCTTACGGACTAGCGGGGAAGGAGGAGATACGCAGTATTGT.